This paragraph covers one T cell receptor (beta chain) sequence. The sample is drawn from a study of patients and donors after allogeneic stem cell transplantation. CDR1 and CDR2 from the germline V gene are LGHDT and YNNKEL (reference sequence). The CDR3 covers 11 residues. Trimming left V 0 bases short and J 13 bases short, with 7 bases between. One entry per CDR3 protein results from TCRdb running MiXCR on the RT-PCR reads. The table lists about a million distinct CDR3 sequences, over 15% of them singletons, with 6% in the top ten. The TCR comes from a human donor who was either an allogeneic HSCT recipient or a stem cell or donor lymphocyte infusion donor (not recorded which). It is not recorded whose cells these are; they may come from a transplant donor. The sample consisted of blood, either unsorted or a sorted T cell fraction (not recorded which). V usage is TRBV3-1 and J usage is TRBJ2-1, with no clear D. CDR3 coding DNA: TGTGCCAGCAGCCAAGAGAGAAGTCAGTTCTTC. This sequence encodes CASSQERSQFF.